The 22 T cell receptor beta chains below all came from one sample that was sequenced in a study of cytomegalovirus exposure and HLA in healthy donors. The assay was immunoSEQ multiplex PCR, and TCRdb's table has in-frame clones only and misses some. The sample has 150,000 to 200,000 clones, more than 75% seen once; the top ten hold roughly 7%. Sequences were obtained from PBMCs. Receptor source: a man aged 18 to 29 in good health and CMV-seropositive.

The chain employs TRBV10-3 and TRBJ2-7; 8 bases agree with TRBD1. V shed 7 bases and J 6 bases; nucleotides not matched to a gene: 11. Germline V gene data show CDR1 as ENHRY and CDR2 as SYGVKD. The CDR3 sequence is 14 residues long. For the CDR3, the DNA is TGTGCCATCAACCGACAGGGGAATGACGGCGAGCAGTACTTC. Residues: CAINRQGNDGEQYF.

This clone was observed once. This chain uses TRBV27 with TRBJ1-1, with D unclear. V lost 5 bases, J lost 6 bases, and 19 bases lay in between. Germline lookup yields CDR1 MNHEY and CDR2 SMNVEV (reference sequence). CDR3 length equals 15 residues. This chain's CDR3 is CASSPLHETKSEAFF. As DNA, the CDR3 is TGTGCCAGCAGTCCCCTCCATGAGACAAAATCTGAAGCTTTCTTT.

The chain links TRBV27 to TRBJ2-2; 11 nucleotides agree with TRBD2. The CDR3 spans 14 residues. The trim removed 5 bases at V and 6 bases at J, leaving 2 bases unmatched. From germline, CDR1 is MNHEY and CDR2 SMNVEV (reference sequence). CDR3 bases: TGTGCCAGCAGTACTAGCGGGAGTTCCGGGGAGCTGTTTTTT. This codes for CASSTSGSSGELFF.

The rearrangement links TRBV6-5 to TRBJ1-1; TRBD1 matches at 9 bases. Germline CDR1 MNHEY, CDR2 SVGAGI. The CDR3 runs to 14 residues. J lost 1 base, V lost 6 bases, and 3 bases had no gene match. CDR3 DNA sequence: TGTGCCAGCAGCCGGACAGGGGAGAACACTGAAGCTTTCTTT. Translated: CASSRTGENTEAFF.

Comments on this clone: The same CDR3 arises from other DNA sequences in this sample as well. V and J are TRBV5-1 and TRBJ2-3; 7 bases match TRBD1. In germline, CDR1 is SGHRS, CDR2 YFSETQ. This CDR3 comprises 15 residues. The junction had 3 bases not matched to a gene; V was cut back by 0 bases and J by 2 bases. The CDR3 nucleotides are TGCGCCAGCAGCTTGGAGGGGGCGATCACAGATACGCAGTATTTT. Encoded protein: CASSLEGAITDTQYF.

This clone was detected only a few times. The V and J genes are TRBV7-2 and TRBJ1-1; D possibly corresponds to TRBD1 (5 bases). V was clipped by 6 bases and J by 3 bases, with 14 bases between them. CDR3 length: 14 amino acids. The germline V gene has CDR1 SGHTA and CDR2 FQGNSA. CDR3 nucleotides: TGTGCCAGCAGATCACCCTCCAGGGACACTGAAGCTTTCTTT. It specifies CASRSPSRDTEAFF.

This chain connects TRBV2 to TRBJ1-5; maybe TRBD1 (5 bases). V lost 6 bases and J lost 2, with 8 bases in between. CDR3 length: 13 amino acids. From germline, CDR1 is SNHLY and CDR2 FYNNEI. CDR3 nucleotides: TGTGCCAGCAGGGGGCAAGGCAATCAGCCCCAGCATTTT. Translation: CASRGQGNQPQHF. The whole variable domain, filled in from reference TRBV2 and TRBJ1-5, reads EPEVTQTPSHQVTQMGQEVILRCVPISNHLYFYWYRQILGQKVEFLVSFYNNEISEKSEIFDDQFSVERPDGSNFTLKIRSTKLEDSAMYFCASRGQGNQPQHFGDGTRLSIL.

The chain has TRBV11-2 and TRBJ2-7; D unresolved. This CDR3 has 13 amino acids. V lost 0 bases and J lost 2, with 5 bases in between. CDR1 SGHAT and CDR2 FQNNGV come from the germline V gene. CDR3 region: CASSLDSTYEQYF. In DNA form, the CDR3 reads TGTGCCAGCAGCTTAGATAGTACCTACGAGCAGTACTTC.

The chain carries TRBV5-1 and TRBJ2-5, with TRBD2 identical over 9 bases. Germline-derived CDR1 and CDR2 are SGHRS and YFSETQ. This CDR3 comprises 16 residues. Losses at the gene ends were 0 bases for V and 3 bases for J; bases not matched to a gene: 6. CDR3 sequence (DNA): TGCGCCAGCAGCTTGGGAACCCTAGCGGGGAAAGAGACCCAGTACTTC. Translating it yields CASSLGTLAGKETQYF.

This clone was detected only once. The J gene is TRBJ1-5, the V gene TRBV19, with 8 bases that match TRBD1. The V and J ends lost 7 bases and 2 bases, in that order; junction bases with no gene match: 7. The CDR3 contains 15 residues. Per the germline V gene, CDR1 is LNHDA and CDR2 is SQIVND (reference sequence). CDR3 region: CASTLDRGGNQPQHF. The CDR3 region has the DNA TGTGCCAGTACCCTAGACAGGGGAGGCAATCAGCCCCAGCATTTT.

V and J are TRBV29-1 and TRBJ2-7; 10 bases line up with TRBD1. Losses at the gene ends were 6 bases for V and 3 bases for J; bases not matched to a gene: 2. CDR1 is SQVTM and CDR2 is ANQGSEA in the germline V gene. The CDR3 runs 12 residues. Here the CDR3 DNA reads TGCAGCGTCCGGGACAGGGGCTACGAGCAGTACTTC. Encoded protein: CSVRDRGYEQYF.

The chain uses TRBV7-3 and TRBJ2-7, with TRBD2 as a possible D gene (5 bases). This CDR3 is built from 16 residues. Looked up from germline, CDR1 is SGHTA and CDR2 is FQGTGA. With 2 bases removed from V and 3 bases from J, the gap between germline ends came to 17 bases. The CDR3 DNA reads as TGTGCCAGCAGCTTAGGGCCCCCTAGCCGGAGCTACGAGCAGTACTTC. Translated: CASSLGPPSRSYEQYF.

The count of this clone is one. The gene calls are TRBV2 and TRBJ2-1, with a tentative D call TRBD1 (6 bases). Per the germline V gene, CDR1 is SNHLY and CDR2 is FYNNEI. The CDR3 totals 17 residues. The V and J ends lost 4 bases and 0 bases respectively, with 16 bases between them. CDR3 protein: CASSGPLQGSSYNEQFF. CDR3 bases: TGTGCCAGCAGTGGACCCTTACAGGGAAGCTCCTACAATGAGCAGTTCTTC.

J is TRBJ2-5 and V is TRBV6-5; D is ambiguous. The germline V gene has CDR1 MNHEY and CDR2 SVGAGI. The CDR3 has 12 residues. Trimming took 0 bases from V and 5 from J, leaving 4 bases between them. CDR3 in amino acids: CASSYSAETQYF. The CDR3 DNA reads TGTGCCAGCAGTTACTCAGCGGAGACCCAGTACTTC.

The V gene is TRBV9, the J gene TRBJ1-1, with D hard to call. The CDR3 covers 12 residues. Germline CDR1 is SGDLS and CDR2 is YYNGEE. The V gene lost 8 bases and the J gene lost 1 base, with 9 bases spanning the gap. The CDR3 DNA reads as TGTGCCAGTGGGGAGGGGAACACTGAAGCTTTCTTT. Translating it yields CASGEGNTEAFF. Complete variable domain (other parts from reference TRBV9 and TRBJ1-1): DSGVTQTPKHLITATGQRVTLRCSPRSGDLSVYWYQQSLDQGLQFLIQYYNGEERAKGNILERFSAQQFPDLHSELNLSSLELGDSALYFCASGEGNTEAFFGQGTRLTVV.

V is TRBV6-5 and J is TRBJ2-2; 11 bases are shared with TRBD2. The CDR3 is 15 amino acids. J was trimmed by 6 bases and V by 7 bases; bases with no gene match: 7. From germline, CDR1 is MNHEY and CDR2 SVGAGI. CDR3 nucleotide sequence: TGTGCCAGCACCCCGGGACTAGCGGCCCCCGGGGAGCTGTTTTTT. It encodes CASTPGLAAPGELFF.

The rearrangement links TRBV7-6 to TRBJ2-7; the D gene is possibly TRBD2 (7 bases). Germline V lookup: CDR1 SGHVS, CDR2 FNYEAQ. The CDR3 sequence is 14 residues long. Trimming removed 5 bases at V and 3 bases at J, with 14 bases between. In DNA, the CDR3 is TGTGCCAGCAGCCGGGGAGGGGGAAACTACGAGCAGTACTTC. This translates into CASSRGGGNYEQYF.

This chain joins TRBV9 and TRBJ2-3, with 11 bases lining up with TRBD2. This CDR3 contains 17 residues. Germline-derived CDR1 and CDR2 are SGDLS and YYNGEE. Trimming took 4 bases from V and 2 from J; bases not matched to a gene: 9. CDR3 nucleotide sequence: TGTGCCAGCAGCCCCGTAGCGGGAGGGCCCTACACAGATACGCAGTATTTT. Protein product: CASSPVAGGPYTDTQYF.

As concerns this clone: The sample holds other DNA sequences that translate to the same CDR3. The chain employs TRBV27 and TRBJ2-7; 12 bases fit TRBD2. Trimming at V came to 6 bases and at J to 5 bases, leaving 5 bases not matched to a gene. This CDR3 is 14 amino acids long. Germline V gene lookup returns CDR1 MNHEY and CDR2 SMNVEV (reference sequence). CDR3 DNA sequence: TGTGCCAGCAGCTCGGGACTAGCGGGTAACGAGCAGTACTTC. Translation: CASSSGLAGNEQYF.

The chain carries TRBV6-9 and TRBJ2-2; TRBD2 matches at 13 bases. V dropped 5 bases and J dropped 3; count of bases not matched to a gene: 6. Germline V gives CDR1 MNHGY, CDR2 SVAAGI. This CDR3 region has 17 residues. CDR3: CASSGPGLAGDTGELFF. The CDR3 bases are TGTGCCAGCAGTGGACCCGGACTAGCGGGAGACACCGGGGAGCTGTTTTTT.

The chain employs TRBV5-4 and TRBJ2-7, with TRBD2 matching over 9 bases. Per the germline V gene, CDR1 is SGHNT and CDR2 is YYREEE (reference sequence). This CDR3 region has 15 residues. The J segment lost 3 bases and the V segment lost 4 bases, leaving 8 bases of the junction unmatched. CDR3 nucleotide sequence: TGTGCCAGCAGCCCCGATAGCGGGAGTTACTACGAGCAGTACTTC. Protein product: CASSPDSGSYYEQYF.

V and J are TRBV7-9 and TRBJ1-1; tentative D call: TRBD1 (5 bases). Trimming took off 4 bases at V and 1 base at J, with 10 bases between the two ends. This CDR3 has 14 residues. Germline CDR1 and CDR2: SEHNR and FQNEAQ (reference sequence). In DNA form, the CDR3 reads TGTGCCAGCAGCTCCGGACACGAGAACACTGAAGCTTTCTTT. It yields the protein CASSSGHENTEAFF.